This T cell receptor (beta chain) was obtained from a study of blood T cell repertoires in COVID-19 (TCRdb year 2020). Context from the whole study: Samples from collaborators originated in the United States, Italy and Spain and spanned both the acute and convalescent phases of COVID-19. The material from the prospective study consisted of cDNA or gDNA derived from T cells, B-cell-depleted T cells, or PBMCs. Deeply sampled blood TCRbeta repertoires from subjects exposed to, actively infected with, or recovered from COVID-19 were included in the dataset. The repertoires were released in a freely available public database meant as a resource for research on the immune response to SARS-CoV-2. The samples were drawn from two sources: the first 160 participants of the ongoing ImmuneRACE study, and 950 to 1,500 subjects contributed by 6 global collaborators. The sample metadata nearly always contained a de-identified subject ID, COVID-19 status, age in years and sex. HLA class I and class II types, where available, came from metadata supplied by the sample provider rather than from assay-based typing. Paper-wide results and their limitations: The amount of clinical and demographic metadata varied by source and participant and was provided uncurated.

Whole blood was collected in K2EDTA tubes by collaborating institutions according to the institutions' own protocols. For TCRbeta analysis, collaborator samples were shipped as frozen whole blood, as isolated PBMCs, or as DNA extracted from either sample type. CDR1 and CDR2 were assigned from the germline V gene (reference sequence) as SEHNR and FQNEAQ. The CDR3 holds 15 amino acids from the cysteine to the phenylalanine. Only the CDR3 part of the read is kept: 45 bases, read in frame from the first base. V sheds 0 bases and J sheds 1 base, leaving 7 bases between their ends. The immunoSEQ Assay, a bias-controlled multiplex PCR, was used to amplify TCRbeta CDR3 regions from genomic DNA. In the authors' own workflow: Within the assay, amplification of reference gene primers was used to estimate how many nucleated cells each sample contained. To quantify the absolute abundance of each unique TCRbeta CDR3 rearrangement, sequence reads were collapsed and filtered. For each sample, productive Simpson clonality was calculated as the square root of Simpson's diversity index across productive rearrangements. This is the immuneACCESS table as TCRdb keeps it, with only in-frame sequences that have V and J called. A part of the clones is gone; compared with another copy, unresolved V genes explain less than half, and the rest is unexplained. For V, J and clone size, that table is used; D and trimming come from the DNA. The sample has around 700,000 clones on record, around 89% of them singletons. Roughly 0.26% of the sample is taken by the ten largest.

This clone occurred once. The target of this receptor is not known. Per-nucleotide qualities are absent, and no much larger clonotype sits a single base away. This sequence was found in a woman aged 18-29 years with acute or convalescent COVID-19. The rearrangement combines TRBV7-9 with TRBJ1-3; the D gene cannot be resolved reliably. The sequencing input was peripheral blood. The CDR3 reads CASSLAWSSGNTIYF. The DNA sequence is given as TGTGCCAGCAGCTTAGCTTGGAGTTCTGGAAACACCATATATTTT.